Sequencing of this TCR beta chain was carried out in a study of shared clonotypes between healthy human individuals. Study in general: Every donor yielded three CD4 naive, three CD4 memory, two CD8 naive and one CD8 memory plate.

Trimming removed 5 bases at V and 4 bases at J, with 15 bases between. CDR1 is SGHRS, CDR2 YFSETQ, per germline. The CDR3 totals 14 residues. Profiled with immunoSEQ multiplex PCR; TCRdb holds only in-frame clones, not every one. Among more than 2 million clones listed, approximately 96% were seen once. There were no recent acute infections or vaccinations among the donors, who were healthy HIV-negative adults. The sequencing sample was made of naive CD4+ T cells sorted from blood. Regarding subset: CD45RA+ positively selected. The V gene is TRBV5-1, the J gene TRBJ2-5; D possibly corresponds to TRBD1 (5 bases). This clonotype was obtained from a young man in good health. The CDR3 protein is CASRTGFPGETQYF. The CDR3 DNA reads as TGCGCCAGCAGAACAGGATTCCCGGGAGAGACCCAGTACTTC.